The rows below give T cell receptor beta chains drawn from one sample of a study of spatial heterogeneity in lung cancer. TCRdb re-called the 5' RACE reads through MiXCR, storing one row per CDR3 protein. This table has about 46,000 distinct CDR3 sequences, about 11% appearing once. The source was PBMCs, collected at follow-up. These TCRs come from a male donor with early-stage non-small cell lung cancer. Both conserved end residues are part of each CDR3. Each record gives: J gene, clone size, V gene, D gene, CDR3 protein, CDR3 DNA. D genes are given only for firm matches. Only part of the rows carry a size: once, few, many, or a class if the clone is expanded.

>TRBJ1-2|few|TRBV6-5|-
CASSSPGANRDGYTF
TGTGCCAGCAGCTCGCCCGGAGCGAATCGGGATGGCTACACCTTC
>TRBJ2-7|few|TRBV6-2/TRBV6-3|TRBD1
CASSKDRSYEQYF
TGTGCCAGCAGCAAGGACAGGTCCTACGAGCAGTACTTC
>TRBJ2-1|many|TRBV29-1|-
CSVSQVPNEQFF
TGCAGCGTCTCTCAGGTTCCCAATGAGCAGTTCTTC
>TRBJ1-3|-|TRBV7-9|-
CASSHITGVLGNTIYF
TGTGCCAGCAGCCACATCACCGGAGTCCTTGGAAACACCATATATTTT
>TRBJ1-3|many|TRBV7-2|-
CASSLSSHRFSGNTIYF
TGTGCCAGCAGCTTAAGTAGCCACAGGTTCTCTGGAAACACCATATATTTT
>TRBJ2-4|many|TRBV7-9|-
CASSLTGPKDIQYF
TGTGCCAGCAGCTTAACAGGACCGAAGGACATTCAGTACTTC
>TRBJ1-1|-|TRBV5-1|-
CASKDGSNTEAFF
TGCGCCAGTAAAGACGGGAGTAACACTGAAGCTTTCTTT
>TRBJ2-3|few|TRBV25-1|-
CASSDGGVGTDTQYF
TGTGCCAGCAGTGACGGGGGAGTTGGCACAGATACGCAGTATTTT
>TRBJ1-3|-|TRBV12-3/TRBV12-4|TRBD1
CASSTGAGNTIYF
TGTGCCAGCAGTACAGGGGCTGGAAACACCATATATTTT
>TRBJ1-4|few|TRBV5-5|TRBD1
CASSFSSGDRALFF
TGTGCCAGCAGCTTCTCTTCGGGAGACAGGGCCCTGTTTTTT
>TRBJ2-3|few|TRBV12-3/TRBV12-4|-
CASSFKDTQYF
TGTGCCAGCAGTTTTAAGGATACGCAGTATTTT
>TRBJ2-7|few|TRBV18|-
CASSPEGVGYEQYF
TGTGCCAGCTCACCAGAGGGGGTGGGCTACGAGCAGTACTTC
>TRBJ1-1|-|TRBV5-5|-
CASSLGQAPPNTEAFF
TGTGCCAGCAGCTTGGGACAGGCCCCACCGAACACTGAAGCTTTCTTT
>TRBJ2-5|many|TRBV7-9|-
CASSFPPGYTETQYF
TGTGCCAGCAGCTTCCCTCCCGGGTACACAGAGACCCAGTACTTC
>TRBJ1-2|many|TRBV5-1|-
CASSLEANYGYTF
TGCGCCAGCAGCTTGGAGGCGAACTATGGCTACACCTTC
>TRBJ2-7|many|TRBV29-1|-
CSVDGGDYEQYF
TGCAGCGTTGATGGGGGAGACTACGAGCAGTACTTC
>TRBJ2-5|-|TRBV20-1|-
CSARDGAWVQPGTQYF
TGCAGTGCTAGAGATGGAGCGTGGGTCCAACCCGGGACCCAGTACTTC
>TRBJ2-7|few|TRBV11-2|TRBD2
CASSSGLADTYEQYF
TGTGCCAGCAGCTCCGGACTAGCGGATACCTACGAGCAGTACTTC
>TRBJ2-7|-|TRBV28|-
CAGMETLEIYEQYF
TGTGCCGGCATGGAGACTCTTGAAATCTACGAGCAGTACTTC
>TRBJ1-5|few|TRBV3-1|-
CASSQGGTNQPQHF
TGTGCCAGCAGCCAAGGAGGGACCAATCAGCCCCAGCATTTT
>TRBJ2-2|many|TRBV12-3/TRBV12-4|TRBD1
CASSNQGQVGGELFF
TGTGCCAGCAGCAACCAGGGACAGGTTGGGGGGGAGCTGTTTTTT
>TRBJ2-1|many|TRBV3-1|TRBD1
CASSQVNQGVEQFF
TGTGCCAGCAGCCAAGTAAACCAGGGGGTTGAGCAGTTCTTC
>TRBJ1-1|-|TRBV28|-
CASSSGTRNILAFF
TGTGCCAGCAGTTCTGGGACGCGAAACATATTAGCTTTCTTT
>TRBJ2-6|many|TRBV12-3/TRBV12-4|-
CASSLRTSGANVLTF
TGTGCCAGCAGTTTAAGGACCTCTGGGGCCAACGTCCTGACTTTC
>TRBJ2-1|many|TRBV20-1|TRBD2
CSAREAASGRVEQFF
TGCAGTGCTAGAGAGGCGGCTAGCGGGAGAGTAGAGCAGTTCTTC
>TRBJ2-5|many|TRBV12-3/TRBV12-4|-
CASSGQLETQYF
TGTGCCAGCAGCGGACAGTTGGAGACCCAGTACTTC
>TRBJ2-5|-|TRBV6-1|TRBD2
CASRETSGGLGRETQYF
TGTGCCAGCAGGGAGACTAGCGGGGGGCTCGGCCGGGAGACCCAGTACTTC
>TRBJ1-6|many|TRBV6-5|TRBD1
CASSRQGLNSPLHF
TGTGCCAGCAGCAGACAGGGACTTAATTCACCCCTCCACTTT
>TRBJ1-1|many|TRBV10-3|-
CATSDSAITEAFF
TGTGCCACCTCGGATTCGGCAATCACTGAAGCTTTCTTT
>TRBJ2-1|-|TRBV2|-
CASITDYGEQFF
TGTGCCAGCATAACGGACTATGGTGAGCAGTTCTTC
>TRBJ2-1|few|TRBV19|TRBD2
CASSYLAGGRNEQFF
TGTGCCAGTAGCTATCTAGCGGGAGGTCGGAATGAGCAGTTCTTC
>TRBJ2-3|many|TRBV6-1|TRBD2
CASSEAAGEGNTQYF
TGTGCCAGCAGTGAGGCAGCGGGGGAAGGAAATACGCAGTATTTT
>TRBJ2-3|few|TRBV28|TRBD2
CASTGTSGRLSTDTQYF
TGTGCCAGCACCGGGACTAGCGGGAGACTGAGCACAGATACGCAGTATTTT
>TRBJ1-1|-|TRBV20-1|-
CSARGAVYTEAFF
TGCAGTGCTAGAGGGGCGGTTTACACTGAAGCTTTCTTT
>TRBJ2-1|many|TRBV29-1|TRBD2
CSHLAGGLGNEQFF
TGCAGCCACCTGGCGGGAGGGCTGGGTAATGAGCAGTTCTTC